This TCR beta chain was sequenced during a study of shared clonotypes between healthy human individuals. General observations from the study: Naive subsets usually exceeded memory subsets in estimated richness.

Study processing details: With immunoSEQ giving junction-only sequences and no quality scores, filtering differed. TCRdb's table, derived via immunoSEQ multiplex PCR, lists solely in-frame clones and lacks some. The V and J calls and clone size are taken from that table; D and trimming were inferred from the DNA. Of just under 350,000 clones in the sample, more than 60% were seen once. Note on this clone: No antigen is known for it.

Trimming cost V 2 bases and J 8 bases; bases outside gene matches: 4. The CDR3 contains 14 residues. Germline lookup yields CDR1 MNHEY and CDR2 SVGAGI. The sequencing input was memory CD4+ T cells sorted from blood. Regarding subset: CD45RA-negative fraction. This chain connects TRBV6-5 to TRBJ1-2; 11 positions agree with TRBD1. The receptor comes from a young man in good health. CDR3 region: CASSYRTGGKGYTF. CDR3 DNA sequence: TGTGCCAGCAGTTACCGGACAGGGGGCAAGGGCTACACCTTC.